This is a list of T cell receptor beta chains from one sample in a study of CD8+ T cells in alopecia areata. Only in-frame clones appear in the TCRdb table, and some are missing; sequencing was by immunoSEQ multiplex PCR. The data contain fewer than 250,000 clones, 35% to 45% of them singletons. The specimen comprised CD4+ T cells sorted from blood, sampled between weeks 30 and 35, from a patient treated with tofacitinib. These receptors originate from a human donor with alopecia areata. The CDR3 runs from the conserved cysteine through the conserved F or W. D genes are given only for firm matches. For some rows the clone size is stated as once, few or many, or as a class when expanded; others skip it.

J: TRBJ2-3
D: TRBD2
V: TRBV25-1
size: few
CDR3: CASSELGGGRNADTQYF
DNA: TGTGCCAGCAGTGAATTAGGCGGCGGGAGAAACGCAGATACGCAGTATTTT

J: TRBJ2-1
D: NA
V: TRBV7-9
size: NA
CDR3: CASSLRQDLSYNEQFF
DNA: TGTGCCAGCAGCTTACGACAGGATCTCTCCTACAATGAGCAGTTCTTC

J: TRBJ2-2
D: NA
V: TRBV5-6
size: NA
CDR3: CASSFDRFGGELFF
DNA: TGTGCCAGCAGCTTCGACAGGTTCGGCGGGGAGCTGTTTTTT

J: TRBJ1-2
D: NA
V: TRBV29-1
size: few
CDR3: CSAREAYGYTF
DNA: TGCAGCGCCAGGGAAGCCTATGGCTACACCTTC

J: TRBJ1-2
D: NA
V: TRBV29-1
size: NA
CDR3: CSVEGIGYTF
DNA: TGCAGCGTTGAGGGAATCGGCTACACCTTC

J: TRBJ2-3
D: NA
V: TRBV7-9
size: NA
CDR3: CASSSVKSSTDTQYF
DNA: TGTGCCAGCAGCTCGGTGAAGAGTAGCACAGATACGCAGTATTTT

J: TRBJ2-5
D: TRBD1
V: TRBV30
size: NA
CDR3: CAWSPDRDRGKETQYF
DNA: TGTGCCTGGAGTCCTGACCGGGACAGGGGTAAAGAGACCCAGTACTTC

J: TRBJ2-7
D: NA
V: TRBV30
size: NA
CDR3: CAWSQTEERYEQYF
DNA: TGTGCCTGGTCCCAGACGGAAGAACGATACGAGCAGTACTTC

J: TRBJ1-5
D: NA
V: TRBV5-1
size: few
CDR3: CASSMGDYSQPQHF
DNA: TGCGCCAGCAGCATGGGGGACTACAGTCAGCCCCAGCATTTT

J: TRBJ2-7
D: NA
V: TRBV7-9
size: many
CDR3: CASSPTTIDRSSYEQYF
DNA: TGTGCCAGCAGCCCAACCACCATAGACAGGAGCTCCTACGAGCAGTACTTC

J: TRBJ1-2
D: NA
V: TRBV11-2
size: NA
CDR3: CASSLDEGRPPTF
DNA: TGTGCCAGCAGCTTAGACGAGGGGCGGCCGCCTACCTTC

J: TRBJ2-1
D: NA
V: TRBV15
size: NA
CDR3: CATSREYSGYNEQFF
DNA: TGTGCCACCAGCAGAGAGTATAGCGGATACAATGAGCAGTTCTTC

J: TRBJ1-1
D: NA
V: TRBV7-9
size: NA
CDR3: CASSLGGRENTEAFF
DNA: TGTGCCAGCAGCTTAGGGGGCAGGGAGAACACTGAAGCTTTCTTT

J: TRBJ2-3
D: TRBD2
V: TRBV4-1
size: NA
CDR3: CASSQDFGSGGLAVSTDTQYF
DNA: TGCGCCAGCAGCCAAGATTTTGGTTCCGGAGGCCTAGCGGTTAGCACAGATACGCAGTATTTT

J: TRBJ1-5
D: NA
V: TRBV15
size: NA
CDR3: CATSGIYSNQPQHF
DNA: TGTGCCACCAGCGGAATTTATAGCAATCAGCCCCAGCATTTT

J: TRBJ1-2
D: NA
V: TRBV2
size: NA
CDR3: CASRLEGANYGYTF
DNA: TGTGCCAGCAGACTCGAAGGTGCTAACTATGGCTACACCTTC

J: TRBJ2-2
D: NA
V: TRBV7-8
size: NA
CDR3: CASSFRDGNTGELFF
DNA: TGTGCCAGCAGCTTCCGGGACGGGAACACCGGGGAGCTGTTTTTT

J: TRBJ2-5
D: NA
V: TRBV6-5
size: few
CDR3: CASSYNQETQYF
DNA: TGTGCCAGCAGTTACAACCAAGAGACCCAGTACTTC

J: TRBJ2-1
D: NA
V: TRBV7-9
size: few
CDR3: CASSLVRDNEQFF
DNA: TGTGCCAGCAGCTTAGTGCGCGACAATGAGCAGTTCTTC

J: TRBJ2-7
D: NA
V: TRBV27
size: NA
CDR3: CASSLGVRGSYEQYF
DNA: TGTGCCAGCAGTTTAGGGGTGCGTGGGAGCTACGAGCAGTACTTC

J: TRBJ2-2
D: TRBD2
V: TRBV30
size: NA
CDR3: CAWSVNSGRRAGELFF
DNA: TGTGCCTGGAGTGTTAATAGCGGGAGGCGCGCCGGGGAGCTGTTTTTT

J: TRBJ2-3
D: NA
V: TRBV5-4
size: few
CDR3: CASSVPGSSTDTQYF
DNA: TGTGCCAGCAGCGTGCCAGGGTCTAGCACAGATACGCAGTATTTT

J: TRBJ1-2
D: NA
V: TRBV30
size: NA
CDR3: CAWTPLGTSWANYTF
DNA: TGTGCCTGGACCCCCCTGGGGACCTCCTGGGCCAACTACACCTTC

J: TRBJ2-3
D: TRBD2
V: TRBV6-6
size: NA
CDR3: CASSPLAGVSDTQYF
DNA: TGTGCCAGCAGTCCACTAGCGGGGGTTTCAGATACGCAGTATTTT

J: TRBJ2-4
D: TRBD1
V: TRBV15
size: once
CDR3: CATSRGDSKNIQYF
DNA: TGTGCCACCAGCAGAGGGGACAGCAAAAACATTCAGTACTTC

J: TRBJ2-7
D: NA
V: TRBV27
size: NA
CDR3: CASSFSAAGAGEQYF
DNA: TGTGCCAGCAGTTTTTCTGCGGCAGGGGCGGGCGAGCAGTACTTC